Following are 6 T cell receptor beta chains from one sample sequenced in a study of T cells in Graves' hyperthyroidism and ophthalmopathy. The TCR beta CDR3 regions underwent amplification using RNA transcripts as the source. The primer set for the first-round RT-PCR of the TCR CDR3 was HTBI. One entry per CDR3 protein results from TCRdb running MiXCR on the multiplex PCR reads. The sample shows hundreds of thousands of distinct CDR3 sequences, about 15% of them seen only once. Input material: blood. The receptors stem from a man aged 18 to 30 with Graves' ophthalmopathy.

This clonotype came up many times. The chain carries TRBV3-1 and TRBJ1-4, with D unresolved. Trimming pared 2 bases from V and 9 bases from J, leaving 13 bases between. CDR1 and CDR2 from the germline V gene are LGHDT and YNNKEL (reference sequence). The CDR3 contains 14 residues. The CDR3 region has the DNA TGTGCCAGCAGCCAAAACCTCGGGATTAAAAAACTGTTTTTT. Translated: CASSQNLGIKKLFF.

This clonotype was seen ten or more times. CDR3 loop: CAWSVLMTAPNEQYF. The CDR3 coding sequence is TGTGCCTGGAGTGTTCTGATGACGGCCCCCAACGAGCAGTACTTC. V is TRBV30 and J is TRBJ2-7; D call uncertain. The V and J ends lost 0 bases and 5 bases respectively, with 17 bases between them. The V gene's germline CDR1 is GTSNPN and CDR2 SVGIG (reference sequence). This CDR3 has 15 residues.

This clonotype was counted only a few times. The gene calls are TRBV27 and TRBJ2-6; D uncertain. V lost 2 bases, J lost 7 bases, and 9 bases lay in between. Germline CDR1 and CDR2: MNHEY and SMNVEV (reference sequence). The CDR3 contains 14 residues. The chain's CDR3 is CASSLGPSANVLTF. The CDR3 DNA sequence: TGTGCCAGCAGTTTAGGCCCGTCCGCCAACGTCCTGACTTTC.

This chain connects TRBV20-1 to TRBJ2-1; 12 nucleotides line up with TRBD2. J lost 6 bases, V lost 8 bases, and 2 bases had no gene match. In germline, CDR1 is DFQATT, CDR2 SNEGSKA (reference sequence). The CDR3 is made up of 12 amino acids. The CDR3 sequence is CSQLAGGNEQFF. CDR3 sequence (DNA): TGCAGTCAACTAGCGGGAGGCAATGAGCAGTTCTTC.

This clonotype was found once. CDR3 loop: CASSYSIPGQGDQNIQYF. The DNA of the CDR3 is TGTGCCAGCAGTTACTCGATTCCCGGACAAGGGGACCAAAACATTCAGTACTTC. This chain joins TRBV6-2 or TRBV6-3 and TRBJ2-4; D may match TRBD1 or TRBD2 (5 bases each). The V gene lost 0 bases and the J gene lost 5 bases, with 20 bases spanning the gap. Germline-derived CDR1 and CDR2 are MNHEY and SVGEGT. This CDR3 has 18 amino acids.

This clonotype was counted between two and nine times. This rearrangement joins TRBV5-1 to TRBJ2-1; D possibly corresponds to TRBD2 (6 bases). CDR1 and CDR2 from the germline V gene are SGHRS and YFSETQ. The V gene lost 5 bases and the J gene lost 7 bases, with 16 bases spanning the gap. This CDR3 contains 14 residues. The CDR3 DNA sequence: TGCGCCAGCAGGACCCTCCCGGGGGATAATGAGCAGTTCTTC. As protein: CASRTLPGDNEQFF.